This T cell receptor (beta chain) was identified during a study of identical twins. Healthy Caucasians supplied all donations. TCRdb re-called the 5' RACE reads with MiXCR, one entry per CDR3 protein. The sample has fewer than 250,000 distinct CDR3 sequences; more than 6.5% are singletons. CDR1 and CDR2 (germline): MDHEN, SYDVKM. This CDR3 is 15 amino acids long. The trim removed 4 bases at V and 3 bases at J, leaving 7 bases unmatched. This clonotype was observed many times. Another study also made use of these data, one on yellow fever vaccine responses in identical twins.

This receptor was identified in a woman between 18 and 29 years old in good health. This chain connects TRBV28 to TRBJ2-3; 7 nucleotides align to TRBD2. Sequencing was done on a sample of memory (CD45RO+) T cells sorted from blood. The CDR3 bases are TGTGCCAGCAGTTCGACTAGCATCAAAACAGATACGCAGTATTTT. Its translation is CASSSTSIKTDTQYF.